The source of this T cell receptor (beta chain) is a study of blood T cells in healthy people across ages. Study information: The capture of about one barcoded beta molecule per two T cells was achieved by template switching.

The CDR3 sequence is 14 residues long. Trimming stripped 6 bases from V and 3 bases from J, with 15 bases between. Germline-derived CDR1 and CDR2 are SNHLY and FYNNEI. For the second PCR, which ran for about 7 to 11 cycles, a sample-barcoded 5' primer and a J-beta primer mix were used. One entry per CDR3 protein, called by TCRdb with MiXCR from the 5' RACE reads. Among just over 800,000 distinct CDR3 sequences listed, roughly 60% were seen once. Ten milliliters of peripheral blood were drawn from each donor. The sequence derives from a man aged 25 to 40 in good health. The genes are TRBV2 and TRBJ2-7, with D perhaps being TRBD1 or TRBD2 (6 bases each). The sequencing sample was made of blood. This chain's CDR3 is CASRGGTSNYEQYF. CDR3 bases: TGTGCCAGCAGAGGGGGGACGTCAAACTACGAGCAGTACTTC.